A single sample gave rise to the 8 T cell receptor beta chains below, sequenced in a study of memory CD4+ T cells and cytomegalovirus serostatus. The sort gate was single viable CD3+CD4+CD8-CD45RO+ cells for memory CD4+ T cells. This table comes from immunoSEQ multiplex PCR, and its TCRdb copy is limited to in-frame clones, with some not included. The table has some 54,000 clones, 60% to 85% seen once. Sequencing was done on a sample of memory CD4+ T cells from blood. The receptor source for this set is an adult in good health and CMV-seropositive.

This rearrangement joins TRBV6-1 to TRBJ1-2; TRBD1 might be the D (6 bases). Germline lookup yields CDR1 MNHNS and CDR2 SASEGT. The CDR3 loop spans 15 amino acids. V was cut by 7 bases and J by 1 base, with 16 bases left in between. CDR3 in amino acids: CASIQKGDRNYGYTF. For the CDR3, the DNA is TGTGCCAGCATCCAAAAGGGGGATCGTAACTATGGCTACACCTTC.

The rearrangement links TRBV5-1 to TRBJ1-2; 7 nucleotides align to TRBD1. V lost 0 bases and J lost 8; bases outside the gene matches: 10. Looked up from germline, CDR1 is SGHRS and CDR2 is YFSETQ. This CDR3 contains 15 residues. The chain's CDR3 is CASSLVGRQGEGYTF. The CDR3 DNA reads as TGCGCCAGCAGCTTGGTAGGCCGACAGGGAGAAGGCTACACCTTC. Full variable domain (outside the CDR3, taken from reference TRBV5-1 and TRBJ1-2): KAGVTQTPRYLIKTRGQQVTLSCSPISGHRSVSWYQQTPGQGLQFLFEYFSETQRNKGNFPGRFSGRQFSNSRSEMNVSTLELGDSALYLCASSLVGRQGEGYTFGSGTRLTVV.

V gene TRBV5-6 combines with J gene TRBJ2-3, with 7 nucleotides matching TRBD1. There are 15 residues in the CDR3. Germline CDR1 is SGHDT and CDR2 is YYEEEE. V dropped 2 bases and J dropped 3; count of bases not matched to a gene: 6. CDR3 in DNA: TGTGCCAGCAGCTTAGGTCAGGGGGAAACAGATACGCAGTATTTT. Translation gives CASSLGQGETDTQYF.

The J gene is TRBJ2-6, the V gene TRBV7-3; no firm D call. Germline CDR1 reads SGHTA; CDR2 reads FQGTGA. The CDR3 loop spans 13 amino acids. V was clipped by 5 bases and J by 2 bases, with 4 bases between them. The CDR3 DNA reads as TGTGCCAGCAGCGACACTGGGGCCAACGTCCTGACTTTC. Translating gives CASSDTGANVLTF.

The chain joins TRBV5-1 to TRBJ1-2, with 7 bases aligning to TRBD1. Per the germline V gene, CDR1 is SGHRS and CDR2 is YFSETQ. The V segment lost 2 bases and the J segment 8 bases; nucleotides outside the gene matches: 12. This CDR3 comprises 15 residues. The CDR3 nucleotides are TGCGCCAGCAGCTTAGGGGGCAGGGGAGTCGACGGCTACACCTTC. It codes for CASSLGGRGVDGYTF.

This chain joins TRBV28 and TRBJ2-7; 11 bases fit TRBD2. Germline V gives CDR1 MDHEN, CDR2 SYDVKM. CDR3 size: 18 residues. The ends lost 4 bases at V and 9 bases at J; junction bases unmatched: 20. The CDR3 nucleotides read TGTGCCAGCAGTTCCGTGGCTACGGGGACTAGCGGAAGGTCCAGGCAGTACTTC. Amino acid sequence: CASSSVATGTSGRSRQYF.

This sequence joins TRBV9 and TRBJ1-1; a weak D match, TRBD1 (5 bases). The V gene's germline CDR1 is SGDLS and CDR2 YYNGEE. Trimming pared 3 bases from V and 0 bases from J, leaving 12 bases between. The CDR3 runs to 15 residues. CDR3 sequence: CASSGGRSMNTEAFF. Here the CDR3 DNA reads TGTGCCAGCAGCGGGGGGAGATCCATGAACACTGAAGCTTTCTTT.

The sample holds a few counts of this clone. This chain joins TRBV7-9 and TRBJ2-5; TRBD1 agrees at 9 bases. Germline CDR1 reads SEHNR; CDR2 reads FQNEAQ (reference sequence). V was pared by 5 bases and J by 3 bases, with 4 bases of the junction left unmatched. This CDR3 is built from 14 residues. CDR3 residues: CASSLDRGEETQYF. The CDR3, as DNA: TGTGCCAGCAGCCTTGACAGGGGGGAAGAGACCCAGTACTTC.